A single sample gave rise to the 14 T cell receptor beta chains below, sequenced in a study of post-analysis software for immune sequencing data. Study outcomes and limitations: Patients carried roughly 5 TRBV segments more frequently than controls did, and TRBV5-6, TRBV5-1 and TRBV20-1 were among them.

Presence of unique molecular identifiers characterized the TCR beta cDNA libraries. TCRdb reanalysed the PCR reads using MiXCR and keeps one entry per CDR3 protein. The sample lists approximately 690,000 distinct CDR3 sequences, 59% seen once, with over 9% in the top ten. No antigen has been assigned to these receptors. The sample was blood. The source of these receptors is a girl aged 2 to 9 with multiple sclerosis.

The CDR3 DNA sequence: TGCGCCAGCAGTGAGTCGAGAAGTGGGGGCACAGATACGCAGTATTTT. Its translation is CASSESRSGGTDTQYF. This chain joins TRBV10-1 and TRBJ2-3; unclear D gene. Trimming removed 0 bases at V and 1 base at J, with 11 bases between. Germline CDR1 WNHNN, CDR2 SYGVQD (reference sequence). The CDR3 runs to 16 residues.

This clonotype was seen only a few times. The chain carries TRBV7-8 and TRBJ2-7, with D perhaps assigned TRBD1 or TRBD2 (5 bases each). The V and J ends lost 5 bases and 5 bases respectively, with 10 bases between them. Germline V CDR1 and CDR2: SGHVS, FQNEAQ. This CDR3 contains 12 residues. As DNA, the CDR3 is TGTGCCAGCAGCCCTTGGGGGAACGAGCAGTACTTC. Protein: CASSPWGNEQYF. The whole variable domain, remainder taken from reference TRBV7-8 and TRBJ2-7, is GAGVSQSPRYKVAKRGQDVALRCDPISGHVSLFWYQQALGQGPEFLTYFQNEAQLDKSGLPSDRFFAERPEGSVSTLKIQRTQQEDSAVYLCASSPWGNEQYFGPGTRLTVT.

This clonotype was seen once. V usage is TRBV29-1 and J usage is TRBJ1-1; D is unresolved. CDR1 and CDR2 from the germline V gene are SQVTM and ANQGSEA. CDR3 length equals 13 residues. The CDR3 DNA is TGCGGCCTAAAGACATACGTTGCCACTGAAGCTTTCTTT. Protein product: CGLKTYVATEAFF.

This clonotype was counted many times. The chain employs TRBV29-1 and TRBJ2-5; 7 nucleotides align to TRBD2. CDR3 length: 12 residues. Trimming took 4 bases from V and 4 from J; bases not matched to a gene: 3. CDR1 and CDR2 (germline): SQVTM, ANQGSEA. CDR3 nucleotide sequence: TGCAGCGTTGTATGGGGGGGAGAGACCCAGTACTTC. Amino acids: CSVVWGGETQYF. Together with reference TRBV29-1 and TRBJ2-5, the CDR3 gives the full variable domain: SAVISQKPSRDICQRGTSLTIQCQVDSQVTMMFWYRQQPGQSLTLIATANQGSEATYESGFVIDKFPISRPNLTFSTLTVSNMSPEDSSIYLCSVVWGGETQYFGPGTRLLVL.

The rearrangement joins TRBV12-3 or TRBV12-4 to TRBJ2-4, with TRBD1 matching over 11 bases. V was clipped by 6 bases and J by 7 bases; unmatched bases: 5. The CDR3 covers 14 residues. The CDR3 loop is CASSMDRGRNIQYF. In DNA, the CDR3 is TGTGCCAGCAGCATGGACAGGGGGCGGAACATTCAGTACTTC.

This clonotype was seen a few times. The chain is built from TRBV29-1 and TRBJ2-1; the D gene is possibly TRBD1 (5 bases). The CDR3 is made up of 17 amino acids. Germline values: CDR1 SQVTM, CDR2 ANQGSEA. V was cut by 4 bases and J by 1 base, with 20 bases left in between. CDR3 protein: CSVAPETGTWSYNEQFF. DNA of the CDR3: TGCAGCGTTGCACCAGAAACAGGTACATGGTCCTACAATGAGCAGTTCTTC.

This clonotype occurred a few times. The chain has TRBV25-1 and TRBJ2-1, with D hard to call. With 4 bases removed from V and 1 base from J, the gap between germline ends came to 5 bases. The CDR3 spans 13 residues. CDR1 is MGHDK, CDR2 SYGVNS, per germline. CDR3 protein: CASSVESYNEQFF. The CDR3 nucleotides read TGTGCCAGCAGTGTAGAGTCCTACAATGAGCAGTTCTTC.

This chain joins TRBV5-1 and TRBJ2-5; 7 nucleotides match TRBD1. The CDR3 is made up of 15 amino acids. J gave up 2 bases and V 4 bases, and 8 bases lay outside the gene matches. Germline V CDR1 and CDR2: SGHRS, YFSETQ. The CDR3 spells CASSIPGTEQETQYF. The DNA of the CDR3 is TGCGCCAGCAGCATCCCCGGGACAGAGCAAGAGACCCAGTACTTC.

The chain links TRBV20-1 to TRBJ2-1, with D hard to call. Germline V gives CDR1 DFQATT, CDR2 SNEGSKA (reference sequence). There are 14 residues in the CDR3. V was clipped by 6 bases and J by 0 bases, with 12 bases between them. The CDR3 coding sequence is TGCAGTGCAAATAGACCGAGCTCCTACAATGAGCAGTTCTTC. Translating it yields CSANRPSSYNEQFF.

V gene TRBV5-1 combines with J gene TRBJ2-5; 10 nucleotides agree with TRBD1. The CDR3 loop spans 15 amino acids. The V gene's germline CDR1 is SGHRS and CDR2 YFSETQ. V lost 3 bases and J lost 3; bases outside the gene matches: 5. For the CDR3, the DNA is TGCGCCAGCAGCTGGAGAGGGACAGGGGAAGAGACCCAGTACTTC. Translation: CASSWRGTGEETQYF.

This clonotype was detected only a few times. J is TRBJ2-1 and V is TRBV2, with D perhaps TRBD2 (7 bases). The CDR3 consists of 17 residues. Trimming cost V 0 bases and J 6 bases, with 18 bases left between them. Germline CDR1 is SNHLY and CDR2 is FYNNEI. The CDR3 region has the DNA TGTGCCAGCAGTGAAGCGCTTTTGGCGGGGGCTTCCAATGAGCAGTTCTTC. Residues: CASSEALLAGASNEQFF.

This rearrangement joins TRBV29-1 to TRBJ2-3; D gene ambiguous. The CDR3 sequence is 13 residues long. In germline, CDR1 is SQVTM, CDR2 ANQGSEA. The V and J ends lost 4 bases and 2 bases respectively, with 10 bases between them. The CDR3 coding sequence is TGCAGCGTTGTCCTACCCAACACAGATACGCAGTATTTT. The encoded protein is CSVVLPNTDTQYF.

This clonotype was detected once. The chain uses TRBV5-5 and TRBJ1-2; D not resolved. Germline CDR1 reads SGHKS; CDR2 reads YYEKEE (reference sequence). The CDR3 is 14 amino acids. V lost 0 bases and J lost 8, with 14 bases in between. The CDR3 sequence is CASSLGRGIGGYTF. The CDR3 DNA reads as TGTGCCAGCAGCTTGGGCCGAGGGATAGGAGGCTACACCTTC. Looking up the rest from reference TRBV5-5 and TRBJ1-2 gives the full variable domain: DAGVTQSPTHLIKTRGQQVTLRCSPISGHKSVSWYQQVLGQGPQFIFQYYEKEERGRGNFPDRFSARQFPNYSSELNVNALLLGDSALYLCASSLGRGIGGYTFGSGTRLTVV.

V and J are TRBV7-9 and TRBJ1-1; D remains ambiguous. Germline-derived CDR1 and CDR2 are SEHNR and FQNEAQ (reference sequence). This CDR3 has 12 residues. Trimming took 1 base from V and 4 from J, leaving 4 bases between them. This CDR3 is CASSLDVTEAFF. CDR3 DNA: TGTGCCAGCAGCTTAGATGTCACTGAAGCTTTCTTT.